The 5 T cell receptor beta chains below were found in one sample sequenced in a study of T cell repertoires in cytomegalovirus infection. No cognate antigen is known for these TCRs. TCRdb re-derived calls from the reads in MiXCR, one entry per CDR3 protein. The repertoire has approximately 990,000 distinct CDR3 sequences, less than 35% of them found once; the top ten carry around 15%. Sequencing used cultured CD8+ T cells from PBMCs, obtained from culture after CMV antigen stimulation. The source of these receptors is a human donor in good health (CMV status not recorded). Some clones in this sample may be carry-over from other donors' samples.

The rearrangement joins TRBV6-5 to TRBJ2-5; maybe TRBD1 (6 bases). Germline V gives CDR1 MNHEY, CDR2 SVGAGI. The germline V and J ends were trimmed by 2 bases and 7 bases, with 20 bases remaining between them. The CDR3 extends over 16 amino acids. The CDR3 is CASSYIPQGPGVTQYF. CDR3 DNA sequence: TGTGCCAGCAGTTACATACCTCAGGGGCCCGGAGTGACCCAGTACTTC.

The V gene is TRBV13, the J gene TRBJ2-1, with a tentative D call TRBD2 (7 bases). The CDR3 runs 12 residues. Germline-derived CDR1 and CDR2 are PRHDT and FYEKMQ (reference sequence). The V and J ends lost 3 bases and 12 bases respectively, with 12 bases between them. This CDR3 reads CASSLGGGGQFF. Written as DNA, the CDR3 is TGTGCCAGCAGCTTGGGAGGGGGGGGGCAGTTCTTC.

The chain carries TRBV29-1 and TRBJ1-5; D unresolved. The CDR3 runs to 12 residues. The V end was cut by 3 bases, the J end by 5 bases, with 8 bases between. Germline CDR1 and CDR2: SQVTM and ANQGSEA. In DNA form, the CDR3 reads TGCAGCGTTGAGGGCGACGATCAGCCCCAGCATTTT. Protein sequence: CSVEGDDQPQHF.

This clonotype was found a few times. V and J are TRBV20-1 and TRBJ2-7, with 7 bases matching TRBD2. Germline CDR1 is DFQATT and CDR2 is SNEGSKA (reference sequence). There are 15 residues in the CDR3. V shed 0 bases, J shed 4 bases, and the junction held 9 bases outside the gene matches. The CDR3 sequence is CSARDGGGLLYEQYF. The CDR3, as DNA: TGCAGTGCTAGAGATGGTGGGGGACTACTTTACGAGCAGTACTTC.

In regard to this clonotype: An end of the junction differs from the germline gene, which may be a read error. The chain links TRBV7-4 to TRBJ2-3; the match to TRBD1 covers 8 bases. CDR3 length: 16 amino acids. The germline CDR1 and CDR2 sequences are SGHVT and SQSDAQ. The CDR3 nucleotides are TGTGTCAGCAGCCCTCCACAGGGACAGGACGCAGATACGCAGTATTTT. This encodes CVSSPPQGQDADTQYF.